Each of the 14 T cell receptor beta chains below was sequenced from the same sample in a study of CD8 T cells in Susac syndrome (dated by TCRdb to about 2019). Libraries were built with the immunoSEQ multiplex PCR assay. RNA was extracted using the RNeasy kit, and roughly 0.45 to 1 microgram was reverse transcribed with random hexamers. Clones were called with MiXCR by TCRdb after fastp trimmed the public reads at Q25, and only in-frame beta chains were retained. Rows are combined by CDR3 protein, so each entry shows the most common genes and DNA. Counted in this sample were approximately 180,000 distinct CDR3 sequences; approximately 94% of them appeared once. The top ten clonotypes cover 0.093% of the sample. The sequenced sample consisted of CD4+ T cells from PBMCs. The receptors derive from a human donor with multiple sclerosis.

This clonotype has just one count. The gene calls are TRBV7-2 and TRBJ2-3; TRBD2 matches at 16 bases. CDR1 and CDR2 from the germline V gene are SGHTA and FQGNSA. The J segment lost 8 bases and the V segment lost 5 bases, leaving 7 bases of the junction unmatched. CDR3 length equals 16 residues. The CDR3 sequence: CASSSGTSGGAGTQYF. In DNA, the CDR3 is TGTGCCAGCAGCAGTGGGACTAGCGGGGGGGCAGGTACGCAGTATTTT.

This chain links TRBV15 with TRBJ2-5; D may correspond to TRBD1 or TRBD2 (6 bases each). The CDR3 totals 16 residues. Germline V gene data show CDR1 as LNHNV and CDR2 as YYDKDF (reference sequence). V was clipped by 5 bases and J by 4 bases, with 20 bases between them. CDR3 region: CATSGGGLGRRETQYF. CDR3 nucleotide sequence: TGTGCCACCAGCGGAGGGGGGCTAGGTCGGCGAGAGACCCAGTACTTC.

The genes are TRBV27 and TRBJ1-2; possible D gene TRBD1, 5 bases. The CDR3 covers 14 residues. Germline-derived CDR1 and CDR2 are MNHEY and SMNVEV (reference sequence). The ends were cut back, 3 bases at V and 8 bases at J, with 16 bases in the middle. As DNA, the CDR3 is TGTGCCAGCAGTTTCAGGGATAGCGAGCGGGGCTACACCTTC. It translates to CASSFRDSERGYTF.

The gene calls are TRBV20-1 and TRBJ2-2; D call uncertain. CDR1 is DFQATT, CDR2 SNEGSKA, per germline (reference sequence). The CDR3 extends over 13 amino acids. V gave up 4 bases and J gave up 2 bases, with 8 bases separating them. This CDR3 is CSATWSNTGELFF. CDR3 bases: TGCAGTGCTACCTGGAGCAACACCGGGGAGCTGTTTTTT.

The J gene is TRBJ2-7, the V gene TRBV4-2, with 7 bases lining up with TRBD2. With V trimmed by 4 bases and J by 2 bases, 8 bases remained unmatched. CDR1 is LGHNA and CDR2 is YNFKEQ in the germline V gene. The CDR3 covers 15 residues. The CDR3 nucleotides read TGTGCCAGCAGCCGTCCCGGGGGACTACCCTACGAGCAGTACTTC. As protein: CASSRPGGLPYEQYF.

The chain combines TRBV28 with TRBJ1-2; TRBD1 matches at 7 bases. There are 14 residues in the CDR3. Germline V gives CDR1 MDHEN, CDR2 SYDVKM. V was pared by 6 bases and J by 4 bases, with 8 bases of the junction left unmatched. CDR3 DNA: TGTGCCAGCAGGTACCGGGGACAGCTCTATGGCTACACCTTC. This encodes CASRYRGQLYGYTF.

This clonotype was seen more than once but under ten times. The CDR3 protein is CASSVDGQGGGYTF. Here the CDR3 DNA reads TGTGCCAGCAGCGTAGATGGACAGGGTGGTGGCTACACCTTC. The chain couples TRBV9 to TRBJ1-2; TRBD1 matches at 8 bases. The V segment lost 0 bases and the J segment 7 bases; nucleotides outside the gene matches: 5. The CDR3 has 14 residues. Germline values: CDR1 SGDLS, CDR2 YYNGEE.

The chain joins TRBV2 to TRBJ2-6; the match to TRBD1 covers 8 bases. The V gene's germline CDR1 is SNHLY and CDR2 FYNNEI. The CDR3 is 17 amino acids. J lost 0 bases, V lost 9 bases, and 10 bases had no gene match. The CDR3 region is CASAGQGVLSGANVLTF. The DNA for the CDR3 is TGTGCCAGTGCCGGACAGGGAGTCCTCTCTGGGGCCAACGTCCTGACTTTC.

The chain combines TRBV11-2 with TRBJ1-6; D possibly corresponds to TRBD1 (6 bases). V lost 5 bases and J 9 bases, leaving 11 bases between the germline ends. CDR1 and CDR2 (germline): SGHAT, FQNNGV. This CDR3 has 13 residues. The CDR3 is CASSPAGVSPLHF. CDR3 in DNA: TGTGCCAGCAGCCCTGCAGGGGTTTCACCCCTCCACTTT. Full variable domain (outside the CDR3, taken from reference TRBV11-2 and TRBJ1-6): EAGVAQSPRYKIIEKRQSVAFWCNPISGHATLYWYQQILGQGPKLLIQFQNNGVVDDSQLPKDRFSAERLKGVDSTLKIQPAKLEDSAVYLCASSPAGVSPLHFGNGTRLTVT.

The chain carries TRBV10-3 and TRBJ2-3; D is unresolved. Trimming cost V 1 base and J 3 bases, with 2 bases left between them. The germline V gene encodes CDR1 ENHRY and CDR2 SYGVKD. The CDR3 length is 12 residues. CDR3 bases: TGTGCCATCAGTGAGTTAACAGATACGCAGTATTTT. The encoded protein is CAISELTDTQYF.

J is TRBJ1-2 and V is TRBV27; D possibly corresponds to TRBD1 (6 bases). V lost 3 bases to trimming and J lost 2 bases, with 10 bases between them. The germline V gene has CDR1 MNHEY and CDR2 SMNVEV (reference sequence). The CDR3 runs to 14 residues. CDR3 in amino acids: CASSFTQGNYGYTF. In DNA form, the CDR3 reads TGTGCCAGCAGTTTCACACAGGGAAACTATGGCTACACCTTC.

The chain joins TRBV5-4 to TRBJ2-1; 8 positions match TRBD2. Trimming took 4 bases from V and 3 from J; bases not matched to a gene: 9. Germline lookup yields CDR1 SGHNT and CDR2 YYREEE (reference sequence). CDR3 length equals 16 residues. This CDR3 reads CASSPSAGGSYNEQFF. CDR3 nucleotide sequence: TGTGCCAGCAGCCCGTCGGCGGGGGGTAGCTACAATGAGCAGTTCTTC.

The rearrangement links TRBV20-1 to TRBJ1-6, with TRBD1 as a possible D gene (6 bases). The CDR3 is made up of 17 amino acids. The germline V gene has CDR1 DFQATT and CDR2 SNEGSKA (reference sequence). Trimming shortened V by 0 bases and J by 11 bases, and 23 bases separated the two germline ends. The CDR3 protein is CSARDFPGASWMTPLHF. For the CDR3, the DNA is TGCAGTGCTAGAGATTTCCCAGGGGCCTCGTGGATGACACCCCTCCACTTT.

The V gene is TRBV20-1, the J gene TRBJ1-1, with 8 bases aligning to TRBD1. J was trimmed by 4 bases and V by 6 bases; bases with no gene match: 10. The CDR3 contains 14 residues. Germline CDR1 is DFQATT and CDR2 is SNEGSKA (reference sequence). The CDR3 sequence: CSADRVFLSTEAFF. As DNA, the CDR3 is TGCAGTGCGGACAGGGTATTTTTGAGCACTGAAGCTTTCTTT.